This TCR beta chain was captured by sequencing in a study of T cell changes during pregnancy in multiple sclerosis. The repertoire was sequenced with immunoSEQ multiplex PCR; TCRdb's copy has only in-frame clones and lacks some. The sample includes 15,000 to 18,000 clones, 83% of them seen just once. The CDR3 has 16 residues. Germline-derived CDR1 and CDR2 are PRHDT and FYEKMQ (reference sequence). With 5 bases removed from V and 0 bases from J, the gap between germline ends came to 16 bases. V and J are TRBV13 and TRBJ1-1, with D perhaps TRBD1 (5 bases). The TCR originated in a female donor in good health, enrolled as a control in a pregnancy study. Specimen: CD8+ T cells from peripheral blood mononuclear cells, collected after pregnancy. CDR3 loop: CASSLQRQGLNTEAFF. DNA of the CDR3: TGTGCCAGCAGCCTACAAAGGCAGGGATTGAACACTGAAGCTTTCTTT.